The 18 T cell receptor beta chains in this list originate from one sample, sequenced in a study of cytomegalovirus exposure and HLA in healthy donors (dated by TCRdb to 2017 to 2019). To prepare the library, the immunoSEQ multiplex PCR assay was applied. For the multiplex PCR, a mixture combining 60 forward primers for TCR Vbeta segments and 13 reverse primers for TCR Jbeta segments was used. TCRdb stores this immuneACCESS table with in-frame sequences only. Part of the clones is absent; in the studies checked, under half of the shortfall reflects unresolved V genes, and no reason is known for the rest. For this sample there are 170,000 or so clones; 65% to 90% appear just once. About 2.1% of the sample belongs to the ten largest clones. Input material: PBMCs. The receptors derive from a woman aged 18-29 years in good health and CMV-seronegative.

The chain employs TRBV29-1 and TRBJ2-3; 8 bases map to TRBD2. This CDR3 has 13 amino acids. Germline V gives CDR1 SQVTM, CDR2 ANQGSEA. V lost 5 bases and J lost 12; bases outside the gene matches: 13. Here the CDR3 reads CSVPAWAGGAQYF. The CDR3 region has the DNA TGCAGCGTTCCGGCATGGGCGGGGGGCGCCCAGTATTTT.

This chain joins TRBV11-2 and TRBJ2-7, with 9 positions matching TRBD2. CDR3 length: 16 amino acids. Unmatched junction bases numbered 11, after V lost 3 bases and J lost 5 bases. The germline gives CDR1 SGHAT, CDR2 FQNNGV. The CDR3 loop reads CASSFGAGGPGDEQYF. The CDR3, as DNA: TGTGCCAGCAGCTTTGGGGCGGGAGGGCCCGGGGACGAGCAGTACTTC.

The chain carries TRBV5-6 and TRBJ1-2, with D maybe TRBD1 (5 bases). V shed 0 bases and J shed 2 bases, with 5 bases lying between them. Germline V gene lookup returns CDR1 SGHDT and CDR2 YYEEEE. The CDR3 sequence is 13 residues long. The CDR3 here is CASSLEGNYGYTF. CDR3 DNA: TGTGCCAGCAGCTTGGAGGGGAACTATGGCTACACCTTC.

The gene calls are TRBV6-5 and TRBJ2-2, with 8 bases that match TRBD2. V trimming: 7 bases; J trimming: 6 bases; junction bases outside the gene matches: 10. Looked up from germline, CDR1 is MNHEY and CDR2 is SVGAGI. This CDR3 has 15 amino acids. This CDR3 reads CASTVAGPGAGELFF. The CDR3 DNA follows: TGTGCCAGCACCGTAGCGGGGCCGGGGGCCGGGGAGCTGTTTTTT.

This clone has only a few counts. The chain carries TRBV10-3 and TRBJ1-1; D might be TRBD1 (6 bases). From germline, CDR1 is ENHRY and CDR2 SYGVKD. Trimming took 2 bases from V and 1 from J, leaving 11 bases between them. The CDR3 has 15 amino acids. This CDR3 reads CAISETGKANTEAFF. The CDR3 coding sequence is TGTGCCATCAGTGAGACAGGGAAGGCGAACACTGAAGCTTTCTTT.

The table lists this clone with a count of one. This rearrangement joins TRBV18 to TRBJ1-5; D is uncertain. The germline V gene encodes CDR1 KGHSH and CDR2 LQKENI. The CDR3 consists of 16 residues. V was cut by 3 bases and J by 4 bases, with 16 bases left in between. CDR3 coding DNA: TGTGCCAGCTCACCTTCGGGAGATTGGGGAAATCAGCCCCAGCATTTT. Translated, it gives CASSPSGDWGNQPQHF.

The chain links TRBV11-2 to TRBJ2-1; no definite D call. The CDR3 totals 15 residues. Germline CDR1 SGHAT, CDR2 FQNNGV. Trimming shortened V by 0 bases and J by 4 bases, and 10 bases separated the two germline ends. CDR3 loop: CASSLDFSSYNEQFF. The CDR3 nucleotides are TGTGCCAGCAGCTTAGATTTTAGTAGTTACAATGAGCAGTTCTTC. Full variable domain (outside the CDR3, taken from reference TRBV11-2 and TRBJ2-1): EAGVAQSPRYKIIEKRQSVAFWCNPISGHATLYWYQQILGQGPKLLIQFQNNGVVDDSQLPKDRFSAERLKGVDSTLKIQPAKLEDSAVYLCASSLDFSSYNEQFFGPGTRLTVL.

The gene calls are TRBV28 and TRBJ1-1, with a tentative D call TRBD1 (6 bases). This CDR3 has 15 residues. Germline values: CDR1 MDHEN, CDR2 SYDVKM. Trimming took 3 bases from V and 0 from J, leaving 11 bases between them. CDR3 coding DNA: TGTGCCAGCAGTTTTGACAGGAACTTGAACACTGAAGCTTTCTTT. Protein sequence: CASSFDRNLNTEAFF.

The genes are TRBV5-4 and TRBJ1-3; 10 bases align to TRBD1. This CDR3 contains 15 residues. J lost 4 bases, V lost 4 bases, and 5 bases had no gene match. The germline gives CDR1 SGHNT, CDR2 YYREEE (reference sequence). In DNA form, the CDR3 reads TGTGCCAGCAGCCTGGGACAGGGGACAGGAAACACCATATATTTT. Protein: CASSLGQGTGNTIYF. Using reference TRBV5-4 and TRBJ1-3 for the parts outside the CDR3, the full variable domain is ETGVTQSPTHLIKTRGQQVTLRCSSQSGHNTVSWYQQALGQGPQFIFQYYREEENGRGNFPPRFSGLQFPNYSSELNVNALELDDSALYLCASSLGQGTGNTIYFGEGSWLTVV.

CDR3 DNA: TGTGCCAGTAGTATAGGTTTTCGTCTTCCCGACAGGGCGACTGAAGCTTTCTTT. Translating it yields CASSIGFRLPDRATEAFF. This chain connects TRBV19 to TRBJ1-1, with TRBD1 matching 7 bases. CDR1 and CDR2 from the germline V gene are LNHDA and SQIVND (reference sequence). The CDR3 has 18 amino acids. The ends lost 1 base at V and 5 bases at J; junction bases unmatched: 16.

This chain links TRBV19 with TRBJ2-1, with D maybe TRBD1 (6 bases). Germline loops: CDR1 LNHDA, CDR2 SQIVND (reference sequence). The CDR3 extends over 13 amino acids. The V gene lost 6 bases and the J gene lost 4 bases, with 10 bases spanning the gap. In DNA form, the CDR3 reads TGTGCCAGTAGCCCCAGGGGATACAATGAGCAGTTCTTC. This gives the protein CASSPRGYNEQFF.

The V and J genes are TRBV9 and TRBJ2-3; 7 bases map to TRBD1. The CDR3 sequence is 15 residues long. Trimming took 4 bases from V and 6 from J; bases not matched to a gene: 11. Germline CDR1 SGDLS, CDR2 YYNGEE. CDR3 DNA: TGTGCCAGCAGCATAATTTCGACAGGGCTGGATACGCAGTATTTT. This sequence encodes CASSIISTGLDTQYF.

The rearrangement uses TRBV6-1 and TRBJ2-1; a weak D match, TRBD2 (6 bases). Between the trimmed V and J ends, which lost 0 bases and 4 bases, there was a span of 13 bases. The CDR3 has 16 residues. CDR1 is MNHNS, CDR2 SASEGT, per germline. The CDR3, as DNA: TGTGCCAGCAGTGAAGCGGGGAGGACAACATACAATGAGCAGTTCTTC. Residues: CASSEAGRTTYNEQFF.

This clone was observed a single time. The CDR3: CASSEASLRYEQYF. The CDR3 nucleotides are TGTGCCAGCAGTGAAGCGTCACTCCGCTACGAGCAGTACTTC. The rearrangement uses TRBV6-1 and TRBJ2-7; D is ambiguous. The CDR3 extends over 14 amino acids. Germline V gene sequence: CDR1 MNHNS, CDR2 SASEGT. Trimming took off 0 bases at V and 3 bases at J, with 9 bases between the two ends.

This chain uses TRBV28 with TRBJ2-1; D remains unclear. Germline V gene sequence: CDR1 MDHEN, CDR2 SYDVKM. This CDR3 has 12 amino acids. Trimming shortened V by 5 bases and J by 2 bases, and 4 bases separated the two germline ends. The CDR3 here is CASSPTYNEQFF. The CDR3 DNA reads TGTGCCAGCAGTCCTACCTACAATGAGCAGTTCTTC.

V gene TRBV11-3 combines with J gene TRBJ2-7; perhaps TRBD2 as D (7 bases). Looked up from germline, CDR1 is SGHNT and CDR2 is YENEEA. Trimming removed 5 bases from V and 2 bases from J, with 10 bases in between. The length of the CDR3 is 13 residues. This CDR3 is CASSVGGPYEQYF. CDR3 DNA: TGTGCCAGCAGCGTCGGGGGGCCCTACGAGCAGTACTTC.

The gene calls are TRBV6-1 and TRBJ2-7, with no clear D. The germline CDR1 and CDR2 sequences are MNHNS and SASEGT. Trimming removed 5 bases at V and 5 bases at J, with 7 bases between. The CDR3 loop spans 11 amino acids. The CDR3 nucleotides read TGTGCCAGCAGTATAGCCGACGAGCAGTACTTC. Its translation is CASSIADEQYF.

Only a few counts were recorded for this clone. This chain uses TRBV7-2 with TRBJ2-3, with D perhaps matching TRBD2 (6 bases). V was pared by 5 bases and J by 4 bases, with 22 bases between. Per the germline V gene, CDR1 is SGHTA and CDR2 is FQGNSA. The CDR3 length is 17 residues. CDR3 sequence (DNA): TGTGCCAGCAGCCAACCCCGGGACTTAGTAGACCCAGATACGCAGTATTTT. This sequence encodes CASSQPRDLVDPDTQYF.